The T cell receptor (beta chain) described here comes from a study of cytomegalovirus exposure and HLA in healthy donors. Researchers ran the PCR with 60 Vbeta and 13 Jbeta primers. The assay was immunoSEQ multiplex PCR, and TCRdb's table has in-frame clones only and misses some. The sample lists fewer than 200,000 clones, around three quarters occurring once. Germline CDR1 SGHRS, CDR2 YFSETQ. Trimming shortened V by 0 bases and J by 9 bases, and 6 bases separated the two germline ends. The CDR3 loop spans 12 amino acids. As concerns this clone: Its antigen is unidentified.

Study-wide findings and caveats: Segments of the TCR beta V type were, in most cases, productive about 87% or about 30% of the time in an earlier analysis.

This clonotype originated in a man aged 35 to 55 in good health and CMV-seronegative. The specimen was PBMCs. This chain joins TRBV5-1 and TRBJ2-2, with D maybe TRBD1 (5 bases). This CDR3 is CASSLAGRELFF. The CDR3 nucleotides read TGCGCCAGCAGCTTGGCAGGGAGGGAGCTGTTTTTT.